The 5 T cell receptor beta chains below were found in one sample sequenced in a study of T cells in localized non-small cell lung cancer. Profiling relied on immunoSEQ multiplex PCR, and the TCRdb table lists in-frame clones only, not all of them. The data show 13,000 or so clones, roughly 80% seen once. Specimen: peripheral blood, collected before any cancer treatment. Receptor source: a male donor at least 60 years old with stage I squamous cell lung carcinoma.

V is TRBV7-9 and J is TRBJ1-4; D not certain. Deletions cut 8 bases from V and 5 bases from J, with 12 bases between. The CDR3 loop spans 13 amino acids. Germline V gene lookup returns CDR1 SEHNR and CDR2 FQNEAQ (reference sequence). The CDR3 region has the DNA TGTGCCAGCGGACCGATTGGAAATGAAAAACTGTTTTTT. Protein: CASGPIGNEKLFF. Full variable domain (missing parts from reference TRBV7-9 and TRBJ1-4): DTGVSQNPRHKITKRGQNVTFRCDPISEHNRLYWYRQTLGQGPEFLTYFQNEAQLEKSRLLSDRFSAERPKGSFSTLEIQRTEQGDSAMYLCASGPIGNEKLFFGSGTQLSVL.

The chain couples TRBV5-1 to TRBJ1-1; 7 bases fit TRBD1. CDR1 is SGHRS and CDR2 is YFSETQ in the germline V gene. This CDR3 is 15 amino acids long. Losses at the gene ends were 0 bases for V and 1 base for J; bases not matched to a gene: 3. In DNA form, the CDR3 reads TGCGCCAGCAGCTTGGGGGGACAGAGGAACACTGAAGCTTTCTTT. Protein: CASSLGGQRNTEAFF.

The J gene is TRBJ1-3, the V gene TRBV4-1; no clear D. This CDR3 is built from 15 residues. Trimming took 1 base from V and 7 from J, leaving 14 bases between them. Germline V gene data show CDR1 as MGHRA and CDR2 as YSYEKL. The DNA of the CDR3 is TGCGCCAGCAGCCAAGGACCCGGGGAAGGGAACACCATATATTTT. This gives the protein CASSQGPGEGNTIYF.

The V gene is TRBV27, the J gene TRBJ2-1; D is ambiguous. Germline lookup yields CDR1 MNHEY and CDR2 SMNVEV (reference sequence). CDR3 size: 13 residues. Trimming shortened V by 8 bases and J by 6 bases, and 14 bases separated the two germline ends. Here the CDR3 DNA reads TGTGCCAGCGTAGATCCAGGTAGCAATGAGCAGTTCTTC. Translating gives CASVDPGSNEQFF.

This clone was seen a single time. The chain couples TRBV4-1 to TRBJ2-1; a weak D match, TRBD1 (6 bases). V lost 0 bases and J 8 bases, leaving 8 bases between the germline ends. This CDR3 is built from 13 residues. CDR1 and CDR2 (germline): MGHRA, YSYEKL. The CDR3 protein is CASSQERGYEQFF. CDR3 in DNA: TGCGCCAGCAGCCAAGAGAGGGGGTATGAGCAGTTCTTC.